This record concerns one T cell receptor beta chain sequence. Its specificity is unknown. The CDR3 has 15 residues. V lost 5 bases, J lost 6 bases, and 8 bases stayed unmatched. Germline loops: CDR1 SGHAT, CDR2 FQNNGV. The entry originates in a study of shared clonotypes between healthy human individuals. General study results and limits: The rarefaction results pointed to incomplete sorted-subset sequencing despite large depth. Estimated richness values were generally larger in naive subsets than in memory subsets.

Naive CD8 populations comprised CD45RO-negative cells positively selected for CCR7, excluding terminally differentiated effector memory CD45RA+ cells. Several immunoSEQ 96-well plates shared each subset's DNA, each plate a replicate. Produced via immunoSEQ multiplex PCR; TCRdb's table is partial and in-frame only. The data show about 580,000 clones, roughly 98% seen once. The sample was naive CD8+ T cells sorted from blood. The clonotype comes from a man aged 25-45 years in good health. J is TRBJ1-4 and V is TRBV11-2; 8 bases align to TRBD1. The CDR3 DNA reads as TGTGCCAGCAGCAGCGGTGGGACAGGAGATGAAAAACTGTTTTTT. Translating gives CASSSGGTGDEKLFF.